Listed here are 20 T cell receptor beta chains from one sample, sequenced in a study of blood T cell repertoires in COVID-19. Libraries were prepared by immunoSEQ multiplex PCR; TCRdb keeps only in-frame clonotypes and omits some of them. The repertoire holds fewer than 200,000 clones, with 70% to 85% as singletons. The sequenced material came from peripheral blood. The source is a man in his 60s who had recovered from COVID-19.

In its sample, this clone was seen once. The rearrangement joins TRBV7-2 to TRBJ1-2; 8 bases match TRBD1. The CDR3 runs to 14 residues. Germline V gives CDR1 SGHTA, CDR2 FQGNSA. V was clipped by 2 bases and J by 8 bases; unmatched bases: 7. The CDR3 sequence is CASSLNWDRQGYTF. The CDR3 region has the DNA TGTGCCAGCAGCTTAAACTGGGACAGGCAGGGCTACACCTTC. Full variable domain (missing parts from reference TRBV7-2 and TRBJ1-2): GAGVSQSPSNKVTEKGKDVELRCDPISGHTALYWYRQSLGQGLEFLIYFQGNSAPDKSGLPSDRFSAERTGGSVSTLTIQRTQQEDSAVYLCASSLNWDRQGYTFGSGTRLTVV.

The CDR3 bases are TGCAGCGTTGAAAGGACAGGGTGGGAGACCCAGTACTTC. Protein: CSVERTGWETQYF. The rearrangement links TRBV29-1 to TRBJ2-5, with TRBD1 matching 8 bases. CDR3 size: 13 residues. From germline, CDR1 is SQVTM and CDR2 ANQGSEA. Trimming took 2 bases from V and 5 from J; bases not matched to a gene: 4. Supplemented by reference TRBV29-1 and TRBJ2-5, the full variable domain reads SAVISQKPSRDICQRGTSLTIQCQVDSQVTMMFWYRQQPGQSLTLIATANQGSEATYESGFVIDKFPISRPNLTFSTLTVSNMSPEDSSIYLCSVERTGWETQYFGPGTRLLVL.

The V and J genes are TRBV7-2 and TRBJ2-5; 11 bases align to TRBD2. The CDR3 has 16 residues. J gave up 5 bases and V 0 bases, and 5 bases lay outside the gene matches. Germline lookup yields CDR1 SGHTA and CDR2 FQGNSA. The CDR3 protein is CASSLALAGGWETQYF. In nucleotides, the CDR3 is TGTGCCAGCAGCTTAGCGTTAGCGGGGGGGTGGGAGACCCAGTACTTC.

This clone was observed a single time. V and J are TRBV5-6 and TRBJ2-7; the D gene is possibly TRBD2 (5 bases). V was clipped by 1 base and J by 7 bases, with 6 bases between them. The CDR3 is 11 amino acids. Per the germline V gene, CDR1 is SGHDT and CDR2 is YYEEEE. The CDR3 nucleotides read TGTGCCAGCAGCTTGTGGGAGGAGCAGTACTTC. Encoded protein: CASSLWEEQYF.

Only a few counts were recorded for this clone. The chain carries TRBV7-9 and TRBJ2-1; 7 bases fit TRBD1. The V gene's germline CDR1 is SEHNR and CDR2 FQNEAQ (reference sequence). This CDR3 is built from 16 residues. J gave up 1 base and V 6 bases, and 9 bases lay outside the gene matches. CDR3 DNA sequence: TGTGCCAGCAGATTGGGACAGTCGGGTTCCTACAATGAGCAGTTCTTC. Residues: CASRLGQSGSYNEQFF.

V gene TRBV6-1 combines with J gene TRBJ1-5; 9 bases fit TRBD1. V shed 1 base and J 1 base; nucleotides not matched to a gene: 17. The germline CDR1 and CDR2 sequences are MNHNS and SASEGT. The CDR3 contains 21 residues. The chain's CDR3 is CASSEESVAFPGTGSNQPQHF. The CDR3 coding sequence is TGTGCCAGCAGTGAAGAATCCGTGGCGTTTCCCGGGACAGGGAGCAATCAGCCCCAGCATTTT.

V and J are TRBV7-2 and TRBJ2-7; D is unresolved. Trimming cost V 4 bases and J 0 bases, with 10 bases left between them. CDR1 and CDR2 from the germline V gene are SGHTA and FQGNSA. The CDR3 covers 14 residues. In nucleotides, the CDR3 is TGTGCCAGCAGCTCAGACTGGTACTCCTACGAGCAGTACTTC. Residues: CASSSDWYSYEQYF.

V usage is TRBV4-2 and J usage is TRBJ2-7; D is unclear. Trimming took 3 bases from V and 2 from J, leaving 8 bases between them. The CDR3 spans 13 residues. Germline V gene data show CDR1 as LGHNA and CDR2 as YNFKEQ. CDR3 sequence (DNA): TGTGCCAGCAGCCAGCTGCAGGCCTACGAGCAGTACTTC. It encodes CASSQLQAYEQYF.

The chain uses TRBV6-6 and TRBJ2-3; D perhaps matches TRBD1 (6 bases). This CDR3 spans 13 amino acids. Trimming cost V 7 bases and J 9 bases, with 17 bases left between them. The germline CDR1 and CDR2 sequences are MNHNY and SVGAGI (reference sequence). Here the CDR3 DNA reads TGTGCCAGCACCGGACAGCCGCGTCTGACGCAGTATTTT. The encoded protein is CASTGQPRLTQYF.

The chain is built from TRBV7-6 and TRBJ2-6; D is perhaps TRBD1 (6 bases). The germline V gene has CDR1 SGHVS and CDR2 FNYEAQ. The CDR3 is 15 residues long. The germline V and J ends were trimmed by 5 bases and 2 bases, with 10 bases remaining between them. CDR3 loop: CASSQPGAGANVLTF. CDR3 DNA sequence: TGTGCCAGCAGCCAACCAGGGGCTGGGGCCAACGTCCTGACTTTC.

This chain joins TRBV5-4 and TRBJ1-2; tentatively, D is TRBD1 (5 bases). CDR3 length: 13 residues. Germline assignment: CDR1 SGHNT and CDR2 YYREEE (reference sequence). The V gene lost 0 bases and the J gene lost 6 bases, with 9 bases spanning the gap. DNA of the CDR3: TGTGCCAGCAGCTTGGAGACAGATGATGGCTACACCTTC. Translation gives CASSLETDDGYTF. The entire variable domain, with the rest obtained from reference TRBV5-4 and TRBJ1-2, is as follows: ETGVTQSPTHLIKTRGQQVTLRCSSQSGHNTVSWYQQALGQGPQFIFQYYREEENGRGNFPPRFSGLQFPNYSSELNVNALELDDSALYLCASSLETDDGYTFGSGTRLTVV.

The chain employs TRBV20-1 and TRBJ2-1; the D is unclear. The V gene's germline CDR1 is DFQATT and CDR2 SNEGSKA (reference sequence). V was clipped by 3 bases and J by 3 bases, with 12 bases between them. This CDR3 spans 14 amino acids. CDR3 coding DNA: TGCAGTGCTAGTTCAACATTCGACTACAATGAGCAGTTCTTC. Amino acids: CSASSTFDYNEQFF.

The chain combines TRBV6-5 with TRBJ2-7, with D perhaps TRBD1 (5 bases). V dropped 4 bases and J dropped 2 bases, with 12 bases sitting between them. CDR1 MNHEY and CDR2 SVGAGI come from the germline V gene. The CDR3 is 14 residues long. The CDR3 spells CASSSSTGTYEQYF. The CDR3 bases are TGTGCCAGCAGTTCCTCCACAGGCACCTACGAGCAGTACTTC.

This chain connects TRBV11-2 to TRBJ2-5; TRBD2 matches 8 bases. V dropped 3 bases and J dropped 4; count of bases not matched to a gene: 7. The CDR3 sequence is 15 residues long. The germline gives CDR1 SGHAT, CDR2 FQNNGV. The CDR3 region is CASSFERGGGETQYF. CDR3 in DNA: TGTGCCAGCAGCTTCGAACGGGGGGGCGGAGAGACCCAGTACTTC.

The sample holds a few counts of this clone. The chain joins TRBV11-1 to TRBJ2-2, with TRBD2 matching over 10 bases. Germline CDR1 SGHAT, CDR2 FQDESV (reference sequence). CDR3 length: 16 residues. Trimming at V came to 6 bases and at J to 10 bases, leaving 14 bases not matched to a gene. In DNA form, the CDR3 reads TGTGCCAGCAGTCCTGGGACTACTAGCGGGGCTGAGGAGCTGTTTTTT. It specifies CASSPGTTSGAEELFF.

The chain uses TRBV6-5 and TRBJ2-7; 9 nucleotides match TRBD1. After removal of 7 bases from V and 6 bases from J, the junction contained 7 bases not matched to a gene. CDR3 size: 13 residues. CDR1 is MNHEY, CDR2 SVGAGI, per germline. CDR3 in DNA: TGTGCCAGCAATCCGGGACAGGGCGCCGAGCAGTACTTC. It yields the protein CASNPGQGAEQYF.

The chain recombines TRBV6-5 with TRBJ2-7, with D tentatively TRBD2 (6 bases). Germline V lookup: CDR1 MNHEY, CDR2 SVGAGI. Trimming took 4 bases from V and 1 from J, leaving 11 bases between them. This CDR3 has 14 amino acids. The CDR3 sequence: CASSSPGLSYEQYF. The DNA for the CDR3 is TGTGCCAGCAGTTCGCCAGGACTATCCTACGAGCAGTACTTC.

J is TRBJ1-1 and V is TRBV7-2; D is uncertain. The CDR3 loop spans 14 amino acids. Trimming cost V 1 base and J 0 bases, with 6 bases left between them. Germline CDR1 is SGHTA and CDR2 is FQGNSA. The CDR3 loop reads CASSLGVLNTEAFF. The CDR3, as DNA: TGTGCCAGCAGCTTAGGAGTGTTGAACACTGAAGCTTTCTTT.

The chain employs TRBV7-8 and TRBJ2-7; 7 nucleotides match TRBD1. From germline, CDR1 is SGHVS and CDR2 FQNEAQ. The junction had 7 bases not matched to a gene; V was cut back by 5 bases and J by 0 bases. This CDR3 comprises 15 residues. This CDR3 reads CASSGPGTVSYEQYF. CDR3 nucleotide sequence: TGTGCCAGCAGCGGACCCGGGACAGTCTCCTACGAGCAGTACTTC.

The J gene is TRBJ2-1, the V gene TRBV6-4; the D gene is possibly TRBD2 (5 bases). Looked up from germline, CDR1 is MRHNA and CDR2 is SNTAGT. The CDR3 sequence is 16 residues long. V gave up 3 bases and J gave up 0 bases, with 12 bases separating them. The chain's CDR3 is CASSEGWESSYNEQFF. In DNA, the CDR3 is TGTGCCAGCAGTGAGGGCTGGGAGAGCTCCTACAATGAGCAGTTCTTC.